These T cell receptor beta chains were read from a single sample in a study of immune cell composition in non-small cell lung cancer. TCRdb keeps only in-frame clones here, not all; method: immunoSEQ multiplex PCR. The data contain under 3,000 clones, 73% of them singletons. This sample also belongs to another study, concerning CD4 T cells in lung cancer.

Sequences were obtained from non-adjacent lung tissue. The receptors come from a human donor with non-small cell lung cancer. CDR3s include the opening cysteine and the closing phenylalanine or tryptophan. D genes are given only for firm matches. Only some rows state a clone size, as once, few, many or a class for expanded clones.

clone_size	v_call	d_call	j_call	cdr3_aa	cdr3_nt
NA	TRBV7-7	NA	TRBJ2-1	CASSSGHYNEQFF	TGTGCTAGCAGCTCCGGACACTACAATGAGCAGTTCTTC
NA	TRBV11-2	TRBD2	TRBJ2-7	CASSLSRAGALHF	TGTGCCAGCAGCTTAAGTCGAGCGGGAGCGTTGCACTTC
NA	TRBV5-5	NA	TRBJ1-2	CASSFGGMFYGYTF	TGTGCCAGCAGCTTTGGAGGGATGTTTTATGGCTACACCTTC
NA	TRBV2	TRBD1	TRBJ2-5	CASLPGQVTTWETQYF	TGTGCCAGCTTGCCGGGACAGGTAACAACCTGGGAGACCCAGTACTTC
NA	TRBV11-2	TRBD2	TRBJ2-3	CASSLVGVSGRSDTQYF	TGTGCCAGCAGCTTAGTAGGCGTTAGCGGGAGGTCAGATACGCAGTATTTT
NA	TRBV6-5	TRBD1	TRBJ2-7	CASRHRGLVYEQYF	TGTGCCAGCAGGCACAGGGGGCTTGTCTACGAGCAGTACTTC
NA	TRBV5-1	NA	TRBJ1-1	CASSLYNMNTEAFF	TGCGCCAGCAGCTTGTACAACATGAACACTGAAGCTTTCTTT
NA	TRBV7-2	NA	TRBJ1-2	CASSLEPAGSYGYTF	TGTGCCAGCAGCTTAGAGCCAGCAGGCTCCTATGGCTACACCTTC
NA	TRBV27	NA	TRBJ1-5	CASSLSVGRQGLHQPQHF	TGTGCCAGCAGTTTATCAGTCGGTCGGCAGGGGCTCCACCAGCCCCAGCATTTT
few	TRBV27	TRBD1	TRBJ1-1	CASSPTGAYTEAFF	TGTGCCAGCAGCCCAACAGGGGCCTACACTGAAGCTTTCTTT
NA	TRBV7-6	TRBD2	TRBJ2-7	CASSLVSPQRDSYEQYF	TGTGCCAGCAGCTTAGTGTCCCCTCAGCGGGACTCCTACGAGCAGTACTTC
NA	TRBV6-6	NA	TRBJ1-2	CASTAGERGYTF	TGTGCCAGCACCGCAGGGGAGCGTGGCTACACCTTC
NA	TRBV29-1	NA	TRBJ2-3	CSVESLVSTDTQYF	TGCAGCGTTGAATCCCTAGTTAGCACAGATACGCAGTATTTT
few	TRBV6-4	TRBD1	TRBJ1-1	CASSRDRGNEAFF	TGTGCCAGCAGCCGGGACAGGGGTAATGAAGCTTTCTTT
NA	TRBV5-1	NA	TRBJ2-2	CASRLADTGELFF	TGCGCCAGCAGGTTAGCGGACACCGGGGAGCTGTTTTTT
NA	TRBV7-1	TRBD1	TRBJ1-2	CASSLRQGARGYTF	TGTGCCAGCAGCCTAAGACAGGGGGCAAGGGGCTACACCTTC
NA	TRBV6-5	NA	TRBJ1-1	CASSLTGNTEAFF	TGTGCCAGCAGCCTTACAGGGAACACTGAAGCTTTCTTT
NA	TRBV28	NA	TRBJ1-2	CASSLREASGYTF	TGTGCCAGCAGTTTGAGAGAGGCGAGTGGCTACACCTTC
NA	TRBV7-2	NA	TRBJ1-3	CASSWSDTRSSGNTIYF	TGTGCCAGCAGCTGGTCTGACACCAGAAGCTCTGGAAACACCATATATTTT
NA	TRBV6-6	TRBD2	TRBJ2-7	CASSGPTSGRPYEQYF	TGTGCCAGCAGTGGGCCAACTAGCGGGAGGCCCTACGAGCAGTACTTC
NA	TRBV5-6	NA	TRBJ2-1	CASSFQGMYNEQFF	TGTGCCAGCAGCTTCCAGGGAATGTACAATGAGCAGTTCTTC
NA	TRBV7-1	TRBD2	TRBJ2-5	CASSSSSGGAQETQYF	TGTGCCAGCAGCTCCTCTAGCGGGGGGGCTCAAGAGACCCAGTACTTC
large	TRBV28	NA	TRBJ1-5	CASSTGGTNQPQHF	TGTGCCAGCAGCACGGGGGGGACGAATCAGCCCCAGCATTTT
NA	TRBV6-6	NA	TRBJ2-5	CASTSRETQYF	TGTGCCAGCACCTCCCGAGAGACCCAGTACTTC
NA	TRBV7-9	TRBD1	TRBJ2-7	CASSLVSGGHYEQYF	TGTGCCAGCAGCTTAGTCTCAGGGGGTCACTACGAGCAGTACTTC
NA	TRBV7-6	NA	TRBJ1-2	CASSLEDSANYGYTF	TGTGCCAGCAGCTTAGAGGACAGCGCAAACTATGGCTACACCTTC
NA	TRBV10-3	NA	TRBJ1-3	CAISENDGLTGNTIYF	TGTGCCATCAGTGAAAATGACGGACTGACTGGAAACACCATATATTTT
NA	TRBV6-5	TRBD1	TRBJ1-6	CASRTGIHSPLHF	TGTGCCAGCAGGACAGGGATCCATTCACCCCTCCACTTT
NA	TRBV7-3	NA	TRBJ2-3	CASSILTGSTDTQYF	TGTGCCAGCAGCATCCTGACGGGTAGCACAGATACGCAGTATTTT
NA	TRBV30	NA	TRBJ2-3	CAWSVLGTPAQRKLSDTQYF	TGTGCCTGGAGTGTACTGGGGACTCCCGCACAAAGAAAGCTATCGGATACGCAGTATTTT
few	TRBV5-1	NA	TRBJ1-2	CASSLNQGMNGYTF	TGCGCCAGCAGCTTGAATCAGGGGATGAATGGCTACACCTTC
NA	TRBV5-1	NA	TRBJ1-1	CASSFGINTEAFF	TGCGCCAGCAGCTTCGGGATAAACACTGAAGCTTTCTTT
NA	TRBV27	TRBD2	TRBJ2-7	CASSAKSSGGYEQYF	TGTGCCAGCAGTGCTAAGTCTAGCGGGGGTTACGAGCAGTACTTC
few	TRBV13	NA	TRBJ2-1	CASSLGQGGEQFF	TGTGCCAGCAGCTTAGGACAGGGCGGCGAGCAGTTCTTC
NA	TRBV29-1	TRBD2	TRBJ2-1	CSVGSSGGGRDEQFF	TGCAGCGTTGGTAGTAGCGGGGGGGGTCGGGATGAGCAGTTCTTC
NA	TRBV5-4	TRBD2	TRBJ2-5	CASSSGTSGSLQETQYF	TGTGCCAGCAGCTCCGGGACTAGCGGGAGCCTCCAAGAGACCCAGTACTTC
NA	TRBV28	TRBD1	TRBJ2-2	CASSPSDREWELFF	TGTGCCAGCAGCCCATCTGACAGGGAGTGGGAGCTGTTTTTT
few	TRBV19	NA	TRBJ1-5	CASSGDTNNQPQHF	TGTGCCAGTAGTGGGGACACTAACAATCAGCCCCAGCATTTT
once	TRBV7-2	TRBD1	TRBJ2-2	CASSAKTGVGELFF	TGTGCCAGCAGCGCCAAGACAGGGGTCGGGGAGCTGTTTTTT
NA	TRBV5-6	TRBD1	TRBJ1-3	CASSESTGTGRYNTIYF	TGTGCCAGCAGCGAATCTACCGGGACAGGGAGGTACAACACCATATATTTT
NA	TRBV5-6	NA	TRBJ2-1	CASRGWEDEQFF	TGTGCCAGCAGGGGATGGGAGGATGAGCAGTTCTTC
NA	TRBV7-8	TRBD2	TRBJ2-5	CASSVQALGGETQYF	TGTGCCAGCAGCGTCCAGGCGCTGGGGGGGGAGACCCAGTACTTC
NA	TRBV9	NA	TRBJ1-1	CASSVGGPEAFF	TGTGCCAGCAGCGTTGGCGGCCCTGAAGCTTTCTTT
NA	TRBV28	NA	TRBJ2-5	CASSPPPHRVQETQYF	TGTGCCAGCAGTCCCCCCCCGCACAGGGTACAGGAGACCCAGTACTTC
NA	TRBV4-2	TRBD2	TRBJ2-3	CASSQARGNTDTQYF	TGTGCCAGCAGCCAAGCGCGGGGGAACACAGATACGCAGTATTTT
NA	TRBV25-1	TRBD1	TRBJ2-7	CASSERGDRTNEQYF	TGTGCCAGCAGTGAACGAGGGGACAGGACTAACGAGCAGTACTTC
NA	TRBV13	TRBD2	TRBJ2-1	CASSSRLAGGNDEQFF	TGTGCCAGCAGCTCCCGACTAGCGGGGGGCAACGATGAGCAGTTCTTC
NA	TRBV4-2	TRBD2	TRBJ2-1	CASSQETSSGVNEQFF	TGTGCCAGCAGCCAAGAGACTAGCTCGGGTGTCAATGAGCAGTTCTTC